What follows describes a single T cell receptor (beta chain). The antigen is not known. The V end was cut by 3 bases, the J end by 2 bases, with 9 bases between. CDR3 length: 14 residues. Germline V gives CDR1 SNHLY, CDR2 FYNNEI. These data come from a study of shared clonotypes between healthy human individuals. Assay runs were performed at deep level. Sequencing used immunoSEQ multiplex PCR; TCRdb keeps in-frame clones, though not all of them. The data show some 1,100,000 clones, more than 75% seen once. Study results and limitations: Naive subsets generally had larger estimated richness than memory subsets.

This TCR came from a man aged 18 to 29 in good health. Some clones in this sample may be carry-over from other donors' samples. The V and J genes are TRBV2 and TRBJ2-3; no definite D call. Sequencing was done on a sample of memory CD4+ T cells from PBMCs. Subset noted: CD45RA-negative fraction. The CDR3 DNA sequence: TGTGCCAGCAGTGATATTCAGACCACAGATACGCAGTATTTT. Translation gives CASSDIQTTDTQYF.